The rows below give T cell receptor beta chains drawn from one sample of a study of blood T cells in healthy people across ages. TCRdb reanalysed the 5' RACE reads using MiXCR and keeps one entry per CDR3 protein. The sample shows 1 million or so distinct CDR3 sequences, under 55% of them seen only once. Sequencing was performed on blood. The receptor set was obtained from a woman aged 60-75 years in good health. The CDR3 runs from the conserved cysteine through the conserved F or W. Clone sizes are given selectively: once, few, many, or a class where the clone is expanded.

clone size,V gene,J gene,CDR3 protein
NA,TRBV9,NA,CASSVEGTSLRTQYF
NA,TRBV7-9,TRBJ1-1,CASSLVSQNTEAFF
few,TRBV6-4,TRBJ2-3,CASRASSPADTQYF
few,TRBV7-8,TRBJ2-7,CASSSGGGMMNEQYF
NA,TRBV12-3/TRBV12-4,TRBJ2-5,CASSFWLAGYQETQYF
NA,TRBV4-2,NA,CASSQEGDRGDEQYF
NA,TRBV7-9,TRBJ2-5,CASSPSGLARHQETQYF
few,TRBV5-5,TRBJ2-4,CASSVQTSVGNIQYF
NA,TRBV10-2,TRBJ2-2,CATRKGGGTGELFF
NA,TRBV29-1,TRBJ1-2,CSVDDTGYTF
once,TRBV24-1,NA,CATSSSLDRGETQYF
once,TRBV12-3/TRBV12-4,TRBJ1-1,CASSAAEDTEAFF
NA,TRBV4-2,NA,CASSQTTSSYNEQYF
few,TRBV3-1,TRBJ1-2,CASSHTENDVYTF
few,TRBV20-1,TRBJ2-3,CSASPLAGGGTDTQYF
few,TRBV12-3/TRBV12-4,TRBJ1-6,CASTLPGVYNSPLHF
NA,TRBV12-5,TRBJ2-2,CAGRGVGGGELFF
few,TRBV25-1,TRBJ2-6,CASSDWAISGANVLTF
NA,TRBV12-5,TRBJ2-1,CASGLNYEQFF
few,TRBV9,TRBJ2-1,CASSVSEVSYNEQFF
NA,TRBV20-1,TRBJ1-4,CSAPRGGALATNEKLFF
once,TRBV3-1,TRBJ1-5,CASSRGGLDQPQHF
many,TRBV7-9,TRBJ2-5,CASSFTGTGGQETQYF
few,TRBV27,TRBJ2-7,CASSLGLDFEQYF
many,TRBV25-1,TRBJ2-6,CASQGRGSGANVLTF
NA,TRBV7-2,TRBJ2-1,CASRPALTSGTYNEQFF
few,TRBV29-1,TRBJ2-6,CSVLQGTGSGANVLTF
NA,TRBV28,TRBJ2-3,CASNGETPSTDTQYF
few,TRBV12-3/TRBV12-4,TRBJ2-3,CASSLRRDTQYF
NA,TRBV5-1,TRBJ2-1,CASNLLPTSGGGSSYNEQFF
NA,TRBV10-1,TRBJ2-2,CASSDPGTGELFF